This T cell receptor beta chain appears in the sequencing data of a study of CD8 T cells in Susac syndrome. Whole-study context: Among the sequenced Susac syndrome patients, about six had active disease while eight or nine were in remission. Study-level findings and limits: Susac-specific public clones numbered about 16 in total CD8+ repertoires (and five in CD8+ TEMRA repertoires). It was acknowledged in the study that the number of individuals who were included in its TCR sequencing and HLA analysis was relatively small.

On this clonotype itself: No antigen is known for it.

With random hexamers, reverse transcription was performed on roughly 0.5 to 1 ug of RNA. Across 54 Vbeta and 13 Jbeta, immunoSEQ multiplex PCR amplified TCR beta CDR3. Each CDR3 protein gets one entry after TCRdb re-called the immunoSEQ multiplex PCR reads with MiXCR. This sample has around 2,000 distinct CDR3 sequences, with 55% to 70% found just once. Through CD27 and CD45RA staining, memory subsets were defined for TEMRA sorting. CDR3 length: 15 residues. V lost 7 bases to trimming and J lost 5 bases; unmatched junction nucleotides: 13. Per the germline V gene, CDR1 is SGDLS and CDR2 is YYNGEE. The gene calls are TRBV9 and TRBJ2-3; 7 bases match TRBD2. The specimen sequenced was CD8+ TEMRA cells from PBMCs. Subset given: FACS-sorted terminally differentiated effector memory CD8+ T cells re-expressing CD45RA (CD8+ TEMRA). This receptor was taken from a human donor with Susac syndrome. CDR3 in DNA: TGTGCCAGCGGCCTGTGGGGGGGAGTTGAAGATACGCAGTATTTT. Protein product: CASGLWGGVEDTQYF.